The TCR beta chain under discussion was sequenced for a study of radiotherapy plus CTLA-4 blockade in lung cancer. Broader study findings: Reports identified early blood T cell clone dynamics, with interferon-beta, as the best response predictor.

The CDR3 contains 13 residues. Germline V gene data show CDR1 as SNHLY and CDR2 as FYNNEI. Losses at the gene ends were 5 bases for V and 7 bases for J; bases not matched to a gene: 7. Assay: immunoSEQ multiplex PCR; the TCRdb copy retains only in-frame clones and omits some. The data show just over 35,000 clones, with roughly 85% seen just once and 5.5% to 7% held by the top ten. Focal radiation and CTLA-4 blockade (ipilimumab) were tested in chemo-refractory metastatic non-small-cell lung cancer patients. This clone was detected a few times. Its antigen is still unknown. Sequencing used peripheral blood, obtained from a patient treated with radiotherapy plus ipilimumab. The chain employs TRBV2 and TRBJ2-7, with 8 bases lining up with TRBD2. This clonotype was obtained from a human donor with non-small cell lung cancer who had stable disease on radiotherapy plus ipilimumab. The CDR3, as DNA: TGTGCCAGCAGTATGGGACTAGTTGCAGAGCAGTACTTC. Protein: CASSMGLVAEQYF.